The sequence of this T cell receptor beta chain was determined in a study of siplizumab effects on memory and regulatory T cells. Measured with immunoSEQ multiplex PCR; TCRdb has only the in-frame clones, and not every one. The top ten clones hold 20% to 25% of a sample with about 9,600 clones, about 45% of them seen once. CDR1 is LNHDA, CDR2 SQIVND, per germline (reference sequence). The CDR3 runs to 11 residues. The V and J ends lost 9 bases and 0 bases respectively, with 4 bases between them. Over a period of 5 to 7 days at 37 degrees C, the mixed lymphocyte reaction cells were cocultured. Comment on this clone: Its antigen is still unknown.

This clonotype was obtained from a human donor in good health; the cells came from an allogeneic mixed lymphocyte reaction. Sequencing was carried out using CFSE-low (dividing) CD4+ T cells sorted from an allogeneic mixed lymphocyte reaction. The chain links TRBV19 to TRBJ2-3; D remains unclear. CDR3 loop: CASTSTDTQYF. In DNA form, the CDR3 reads TGTGCCAGCACTAGCACAGATACGCAGTATTTT.